The 18 T cell receptor gamma chains below come from one sample, sequenced in a study of gamma delta lymphoproliferative disorders and STAT genes. TCRdb fed the multiplex PCR reads to CATT. The sample lists about 5,100 gamma-chain clones, about 7.7% occurring once. PBMCs from patients and controls supplied the genomic DNA for sequencing. Sequenced: blood. The source of these receptors is a human donor in good health.

This clone is categorized as medium-sized. The chain has TRGV11 and TRGJ1 or TRGJ2. Assignment of the J gene here rests on matching the DNA to germline, because TCRdb gives none. TRGV11 is marked as an open reading frame, function uncertain. With 6 bases clipped from V and 0 bases from J, the junction kept 5 bases outside the gene matches. This CDR3 is 14 amino acids long. The CDR3 here is CACWIQLNYYKKLF. Here the CDR3 DNA reads TGTGCCTGCTGGATTCAACTGAATTATTATAAGAAACTCTTT.

Judged by abundance, this clone is medium-sized (0.01 to 0.1%). The same CDR3 also results from other DNA sequences found in this sample. The chain employs TRGV10 and TRGJP2. Here the J gene came from matching the DNA to germline, since TCRdb omits it. TRGV10 is annotated as an ORF whose role is uncertain. J lost 6 bases, V lost 8 bases, and 4 bases had no gene match. The CDR3 sequence is 12 residues long. CDR3 residues: CAAWGGDWIKTF. The DNA of the CDR3 is TGTGCTGCGTGGGGGGGTGATTGGATCAAGACGTTT.

V is TRGV1 and J is TRGJ1 or TRGJ2. TCRdb lists no J gene, so it was determined here by aligning the DNA to germline. TRGV1 is an ORF for which the function is uncertain. V shed 0 bases and J 3 bases; nucleotides not matched to a gene: 14. The CDR3 is 17 amino acids. CDR3 protein: CATWDRSWVWIYYKKLF. In nucleotides, the CDR3 is TGTGCCACCTGGGACAGGTCGTGGGTATGGATTTATTATAAGAAACTCTTT.

This clone was counted a few times. J is TRGJP2 and V is TRGV3. TCRdb does not report a J gene; here it was assigned by matching the DNA to germline references. After removal of 9 bases from V and 2 bases from J, the junction contained 3 bases not matched to a gene. Germline V lookup: CDR1 VTNTFY, CDR2 YDVSTARD (reference sequence). This CDR3 has 12 amino acids. CDR3 nucleotide sequence: TGTGCCACCCCGAGTAGTGATTGGATCAAGACGTTT. This sequence encodes CATPSSDWIKTF.

By share, this clone counts as medium-sized. The chain uses TRGV2 and TRGJP1. TCRdb is silent on the J gene; assignment here came from matching the DNA to germline. Germline CDR1 is EGSNGY and CDR2 is YDSYNSKV. The CDR3 has 13 residues. Germline trimming cut 3 bases from V and 11 bases from J; bases unmatched to any gene: 9. CDR3 protein: CATWDRGGWFKIF. The DNA for the CDR3 is TGTGCCACCTGGGACAGGGGGGGGTGGTTCAAGATATTT.

This clone is medium-sized. V and J are TRGV10 and TRGJP1. As TCRdb names no J gene, one was assigned here on the basis of a DNA match to germline. TRGV10 is recorded as an ORF, its role being uncertain. The V gene end was trimmed by 8 bases and the J gene end by 2 bases; junction bases not matched to a gene: 6. The CDR3 length is 14 residues. CDR3 protein: CAAWRGTTGWFKIF. The CDR3 region has the DNA TGTGCTGCGTGGAGGGGGACCACTGGTTGGTTCAAGATATTT.

By its share, this clone is medium-sized. The V gene is given as TRGV10, and no J gene call is available. TRGV10 is annotated as an ORF whose role is uncertain. The CDR3 covers 9 residues. The CDR3 loop is CAAWDDEVF. For the CDR3, the DNA is TGTGCTGCGTGGGATGACGAGGTCTTT.

This clone is medium-sized within its sample. CDR3 sequence (DNA): TGTGCTGCGTGGGATATCTTGTGTACCACTGGTTGGTTCAAGATATTT. It codes for CAAWDILCTTGWFKIF. The V and J genes are TRGV10 and TRGJP1. As TCRdb names no J gene, one was assigned here on the basis of a DNA match to germline. TRGV10 is known as an ORF, though its function is uncertain. J lost 1 base, V lost 8 bases, and 11 bases had no gene match. The CDR3 consists of 16 residues.

This clone was observed a handful of times. V is TRGV4 and J is TRGJ1 or TRGJ2. The J gene was missing in TCRdb and was found by matching the end of the DNA to germline. With V trimmed by 9 bases and J by 3 bases, 11 bases remained unmatched. Looked up from germline, CDR1 is EGSTGY and CDR2 is YDSYTSSV. This CDR3 spans 13 amino acids. CDR3 loop: CATGKAIYYKKLF. CDR3 coding DNA: TGTGCCACCGGGAAGGCCATTTATTATAAGAAACTCTTT.

The V and J genes are TRGV10 and TRGJ1 or TRGJ2. The J gene is absent in TCRdb and was assigned here via DNA matching to germline. TRGV10 carries the ORF label, with uncertain function. V shed 8 bases, J shed 8 bases, and the junction held 16 bases outside the gene matches. CDR3 length: 14 residues. CDR3 nucleotides: TGTGCTGCGTGGGATAAAAAGGCAACAGATAAGAAACTCTTT. Its translation is CAAWDKKATDKKLF.

CDR3 region: CATWDRRFTGWFKIF. The CDR3 DNA is TGTGCCACCTGGGACAGGCGATTCACTGGTTGGTTCAAGATATTT. The rearrangement uses TRGV1 and TRGJP1. No J gene is reported in TCRdb; it was inferred here by comparing the DNA with germline. TRGV1 is given ORF status, its function remaining uncertain. V lost 0 bases, J lost 4 bases, and 5 bases stayed unmatched. CDR3 length: 15 amino acids.

This clone rates as medium-sized (0.01 to 0.1%). This chain links TRGV8 with TRGJ1 or TRGJ2. Here the J gene was assigned by germline matching of the DNA, as TCRdb has none. Germline-derived CDR1 and CDR2 are VENAVY and YDSYNSRV. The V segment lost 0 bases and the J segment 5 bases; nucleotides outside the gene matches: 7. The CDR3 spans 14 residues. CDR3 in amino acids: CATWDRWDDYKKLF. CDR3 bases: TGTGCCACCTGGGATAGGTGGGACGATTATAAGAAACTCTTT.

In this sample, this clone is medium-sized. CDR3: CATWDRRRYYKKLF. For the CDR3, the DNA is TGTGCCACCTGGGACAGGCGGCGGTATTATAAGAAACTCTTT. The V call is TRGV5, the J call TRGJ1 or TRGJ2. The J gene was not available in TCRdb and was assigned here by matching the DNA to germline segments. The V segment lost 0 bases and the J segment 4 bases; nucleotides outside the gene matches: 6. Germline loops: CDR1 VINAFY, CDR2 YDVSNSKD. CDR3 length equals 14 residues.

This clone is labeled medium-sized. This chain connects TRGV11 to TRGJ1 or TRGJ2. The J gene comes from matching the DNA to germline here; TCRdb lacks it. TRGV11 is reported as an ORF; its role is uncertain. The CDR3 totals 14 residues. Germline trimming cut 2 bases from V and 3 bases from J; bases unmatched to any gene: 4. In DNA form, the CDR3 reads TGTGCCTGCTGGATTAGGCGCCTTTATTATAAGAAACTCTTT. Its translation: CACWIRRLYYKKLF.

This chain uses TRGV9 with TRGJ1 or TRGJ2. No J segment appears in TCRdb, so it was assigned here by matching the sequence to germline. V shed 1 base, J shed 6 bases, and the junction held 6 bases outside the gene matches. The germline V gene has CDR1 GITISATS and CDR2 ISYDGTV (reference sequence). CDR3 length: 13 residues. This CDR3 reads CALWEVGRYKKLF. The CDR3 DNA sequence: TGTGCCTTGTGGGAGGTCGGGCGTTATAAGAAACTCTTT.

This clone was counted many times. Distinct nucleotide sequences in the sample also encode this CDR3. The chain links TRGV2 to TRGJ1 or TRGJ2. No J gene is reported in TCRdb; it was inferred here by comparing the DNA with germline. The CDR3 spans 12 residues. Unmatched junction bases numbered 8, after V lost 0 bases and J lost 12 bases. The germline V gene encodes CDR1 EGSNGY and CDR2 YDSYNSKV. CDR3 bases: TGTGCCACCTGGGACGGGCCGGGGGGGAAACTCTTT. This translates into CATWDGPGGKLF.

This clone is labeled as medium-sized. The rearrangement joins TRGV3 to TRGJ1 or TRGJ2. TCRdb supplies no J gene; here it was assigned by aligning the nucleotide sequence to germline. The CDR3 contains 14 residues. The germline CDR1 and CDR2 sequences are VTNTFY and YDVSTARD (reference sequence). J gave up 8 bases and V 0 bases, and 10 bases lay outside the gene matches. In DNA form, the CDR3 reads TGTGCCACCTGGGACAGGCAAGAGGATCATAAGAAACTCTTT. Translation: CATWDRQEDHKKLF.

This clone is deemed medium-sized. The chain couples TRGV10 to TRGJP2. TCRdb records no J gene; here it was assigned by comparing the DNA to germline. TRGV10 is an open reading frame whose function is uncertain. Trimming took 8 bases from V and 5 from J; bases not matched to a gene: 12. The CDR3 length is 15 residues. In DNA form, the CDR3 reads TGTGCTGCGTGGGATTTCCCTCTGAGTGATTGGATCAAGACGTTT. It encodes CAAWDFPLSDWIKTF.